This TCR beta chain was sequenced in a study of regulatory T cells in long-lasting Graves disease. Study at large: Over 5 years of antithyroid drugs with positive TSH receptor antibodies was taken to mean persistent Graves' disease.

The CDR3 length is 13 residues. Germline V gives CDR1 LGHDT, CDR2 YNNKEL (reference sequence). V was cut by 4 bases and J by 5 bases, with 11 bases left in between. Through Arm-PCR of CDR3 regions and iRepertoire HTBI primers, TCR beta libraries were built. TCRdb re-derived calls from the multiplex PCR reads in MiXCR, one entry per CDR3 protein. This repertoire shows roughly 700,000 distinct CDR3 sequences, around 30% found once; its top ten account for under 50%. Whole-study findings and limits: TCR diversity was lower in persistent Graves' patients (versus newly diagnosed ones). There were preferences for TRBV28, TRBJ1-2 and TRBJ2-5 in persistent disease.

As to time point: persistent/refractory GD, antithyroid drugs over 5 years with positive TRAb. PBMC RNA served as the TCR library source. In Xi'an, China, an endocrinology department was the source of patients. In the case of this clonotype: The antigen remains undetermined.

This sample comprised peripheral blood mononuclear cells (PBMCs), obtained when the disease was refractory, from a patient treated with antithyroid drugs. The sequence was collected from a female donor with Graves disease. V usage is TRBV3-1 and J usage is TRBJ1-2; D possibly corresponds to TRBD1 (5 bases). The CDR3 spells CASSPSGGYGYTF. The DNA for the CDR3 is TGTGCCAGCAGCCCCAGCGGGGGTTATGGCTACACCTTC.